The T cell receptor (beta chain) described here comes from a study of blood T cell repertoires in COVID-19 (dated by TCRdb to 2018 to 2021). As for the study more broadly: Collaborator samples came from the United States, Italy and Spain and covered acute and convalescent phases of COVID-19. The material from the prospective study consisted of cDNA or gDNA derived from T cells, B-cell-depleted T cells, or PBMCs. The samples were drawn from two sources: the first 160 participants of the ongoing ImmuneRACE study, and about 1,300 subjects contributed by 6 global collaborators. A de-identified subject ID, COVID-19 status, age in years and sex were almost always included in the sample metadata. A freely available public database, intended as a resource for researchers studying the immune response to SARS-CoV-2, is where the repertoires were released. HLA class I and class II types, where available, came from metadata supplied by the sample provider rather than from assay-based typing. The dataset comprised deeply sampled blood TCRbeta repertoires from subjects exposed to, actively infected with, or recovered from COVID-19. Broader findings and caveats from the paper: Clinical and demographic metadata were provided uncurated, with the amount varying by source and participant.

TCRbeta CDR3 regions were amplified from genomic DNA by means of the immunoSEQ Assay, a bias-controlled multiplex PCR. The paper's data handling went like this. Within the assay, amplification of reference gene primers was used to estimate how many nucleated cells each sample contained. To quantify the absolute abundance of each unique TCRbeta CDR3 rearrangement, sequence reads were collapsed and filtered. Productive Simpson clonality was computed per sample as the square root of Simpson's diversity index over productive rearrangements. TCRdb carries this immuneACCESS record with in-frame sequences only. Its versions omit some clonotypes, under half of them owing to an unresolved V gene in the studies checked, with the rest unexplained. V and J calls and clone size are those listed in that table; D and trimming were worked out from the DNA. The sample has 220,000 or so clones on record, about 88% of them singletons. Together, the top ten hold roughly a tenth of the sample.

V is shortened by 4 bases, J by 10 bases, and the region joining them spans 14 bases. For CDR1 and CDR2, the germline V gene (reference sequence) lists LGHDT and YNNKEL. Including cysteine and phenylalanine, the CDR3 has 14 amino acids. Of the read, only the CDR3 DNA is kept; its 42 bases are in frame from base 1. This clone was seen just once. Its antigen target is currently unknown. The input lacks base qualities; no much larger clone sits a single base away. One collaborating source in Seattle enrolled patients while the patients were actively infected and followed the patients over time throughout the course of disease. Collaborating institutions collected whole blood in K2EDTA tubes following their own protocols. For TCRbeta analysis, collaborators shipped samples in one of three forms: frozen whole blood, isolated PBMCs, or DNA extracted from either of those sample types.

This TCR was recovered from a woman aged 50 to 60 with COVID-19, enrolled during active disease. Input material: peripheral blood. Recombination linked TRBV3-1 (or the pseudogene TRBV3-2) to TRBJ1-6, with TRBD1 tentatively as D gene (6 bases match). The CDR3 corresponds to CASSRYRDRSPLHF. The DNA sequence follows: TGTGCCAGCAGCCGGTACAGGGATAGATCACCCCTCCACTTT.